This T cell receptor (beta chain) originates from a study of tumor-infiltrating lymphocytes in primary liver carcinoma. Study as a whole: Patients, male and female, were 30 to 69 years old. Tumors were staged T1-T3 N0M0 and measured roughly 4.2 to 10 cm across. The study's findings and limits: Detection in all five tumor regions applied to only about 8-25% of top clones.

Germline values: CDR1 MNHEY, CDR2 SVGAGI. This CDR3 is built from 13 residues. Production of TCR beta cDNA used around 500 ng total RNA together with a constant-region primer. Three nested multiplex PCR rounds of slightly modified ARM-PCR generated TCR beta libraries. TRBV1-TRBV30 forward primers paired with a C-beta reverse primer were used in the first two PCR rounds, which ran approximately 10 cycles each. From the multiplex PCR reads, TCRdb called clonotypes with MiXCR, one entry per CDR3 protein. The data show about 50,000 distinct CDR3 sequences, 70% to 80% seen once. In the case of this clonotype: Its target is not known. An end of the junction does not agree with germline; a read error may underlie this.

Extraction of RNA together with DNA used roughly 19-32 mg of unsorted bulk tissue. The sample comprised liver tumor tissue from sampling region 5. Subset here: tumor region T5, tumor centre. The receptor was derived from a man in his forties or fifties with primary liver carcinoma and hepatitis B virus infection. V is TRBV6-5 and J is TRBJ1-5; D might be TRBD1 (5 bases). CDR3 residues: CASSDRRGQPRHF. CDR3 bases: TGTGCCAGCAGTGACAGACGGGGTCAGCCCCGGCATTTT.